Following are 28 T cell receptor beta chains from one sample sequenced in a study of shared clonotypes between healthy human individuals. Some clones are missing from TCRdb's copy, which holds only in-frame ones; the method was immunoSEQ multiplex PCR. The sample carries hundreds of thousands of clones, roughly 83% recorded once. The specimen sequenced was PBMCs. These receptor sequences come from a woman in her forties in good health. Some clones in this sample may be carry-over from other donors' samples.

V is TRBV14 and J is TRBJ1-4, with D perhaps TRBD1 (5 bases). Germline V CDR1 and CDR2: SGHDN, FVKESK. The CDR3 is 16 residues long. V lost 4 bases to trimming and J lost 0 bases, with 12 bases between them. The CDR3 bases are TGTGCCAGCAGCCCCCGACGAGGGGCAACTAATGAAAAACTGTTTTTT. It translates to CASSPRRGATNEKLFF.

The V call is TRBV5-1, the J call TRBJ2-7; D not resolved. Trimming shortened V by 0 bases and J by 2 bases, and 9 bases separated the two germline ends. Germline V gene sequence: CDR1 SGHRS, CDR2 YFSETQ. The CDR3 spans 14 residues. The CDR3 sequence: CASSLGSSTYEQYF. The CDR3 DNA reads TGCGCCAGCAGCTTGGGTTCATCAACCTACGAGCAGTACTTC.

The V and J genes are TRBV5-1 and TRBJ2-1, with D perhaps being TRBD1 or TRBD2 (5 bases each). The CDR3 covers 15 residues. Germline V gene data show CDR1 as SGHRS and CDR2 as YFSETQ. Trimming stripped 3 bases from V and 10 bases from J, with 20 bases between. In nucleotides, the CDR3 is TGCGCCAGCAGCTGGAGCCGGGACCATTCGGGCGAGCAGTTCTTC. Translation gives CASSWSRDHSGEQFF.

The rearrangement uses TRBV7-9 and TRBJ1-2, with no clear D. CDR3 length: 14 amino acids. V gave up 0 bases and J gave up 6 bases, with 11 bases separating them. Looked up from germline, CDR1 is SEHNR and CDR2 is FQNEAQ (reference sequence). The CDR3 spells CASSLAAGTDGYTF. In nucleotides, the CDR3 is TGTGCCAGCAGCTTAGCTGCAGGAACCGATGGCTACACCTTC.

Note on this clone: A read error is likely here: a far larger clone is one base away. The V and J genes are TRBV15 and TRBJ1-1; 8 bases agree with TRBD1. The germline gives CDR1 LNHNV, CDR2 YYDKDF (reference sequence). The CDR3 covers 16 residues. J gave up 0 bases and V 5 bases, and 8 bases lay outside the gene matches. CDR3 nucleotide sequence: TGTGCCACCAGCGGAGGGACAGGATTCATGAACACTGAAGCTTTCTTT. Its protein product is CATSGGTGFMNTEAFF.

The chain carries TRBV11-2 and TRBJ2-7, with 8 bases aligning to TRBD2. The V gene's germline CDR1 is SGHAT and CDR2 FQNNGV. V was pared by 5 bases and J by 5 bases, with 14 bases of the junction left unmatched. The CDR3 spans 16 residues. The CDR3 nucleotides are TGTGCCAGCAGCCCACTAGCTCGGGAGGGGCACAACGAGCAGTACTTC. It specifies CASSPLAREGHNEQYF.

This chain uses TRBV10-1 with TRBJ2-3; D may correspond to TRBD1 or TRBD2 (6 bases each). Germline assignment: CDR1 WNHNN and CDR2 SYGVQD (reference sequence). V gave up 3 bases and J gave up 3 bases, with 28 bases separating them. This CDR3 has 20 amino acids. CDR3 in DNA: TGCGCCAGCAGTGAACGATCCTGTAGGGGGAGTAAAGGGGGGACAGATACGCAGTATTTT. Translation: CASSERSCRGSKGGTDTQYF.

As concerns this clone: The same CDR3 is also encoded by other DNA sequences in this sample. The V gene is TRBV5-1, the J gene TRBJ2-3; TRBD1 matches at 7 bases. Germline V gene data show CDR1 as SGHRS and CDR2 as YFSETQ. The CDR3 runs 14 residues. J was trimmed by 6 bases and V by 0 bases; bases with no gene match: 4. DNA for the CDR3: TGCGCCAGCAGCTTGGGACAGGGTGGGGATACGCAGTATTTT. Its protein is CASSLGQGGDTQYF.

A few counts support this clone. The chain uses TRBV18 and TRBJ2-5, with D perhaps matching TRBD1 (5 bases). The end of the DNA fits TRBJ2-7 better, so the J call may be wrong. Germline CDR1 KGHSH, CDR2 LQKENI. The CDR3 has 13 amino acids. The CDR3: CASSPNTGYEQYF. The DNA for the CDR3 is TGTGCCAGCTCACCAAACACAGGCTACGAGCAGTACTTC.

V usage is TRBV18 and J usage is TRBJ2-7; TRBD1 matches at 9 bases. There are 15 residues in the CDR3. Trimming cost V 4 bases and J 2 bases; bases outside gene matches: 6. Germline V gives CDR1 KGHSH, CDR2 LQKENI. CDR3 DNA sequence: TGTGCCAGCTCACTGCGGGACAGGGTACCCTACGAGCAGTACTTC. It specifies CASSLRDRVPYEQYF.

The chain couples TRBV4-2 to TRBJ1-3, with a tentative D call TRBD1 (5 bases). Trimming left V 4 bases short and J 11 bases short, with 12 bases between. CDR3 size: 12 residues. CDR1 is LGHNA, CDR2 YNFKEQ, per germline. CDR3 amino acids: CASSRPEGPIYF. The DNA of the CDR3 is TGTGCCAGCAGCCGCCCGGAGGGACCCATATATTTT.

This clone appeared a single time. The V call is TRBV19, the J call TRBJ2-3; a weak D match, TRBD2 (6 bases). This CDR3 region has 13 residues. V gave up 3 bases and J gave up 9 bases, with 13 bases separating them. The V gene's germline CDR1 is LNHDA and CDR2 SQIVND (reference sequence). As DNA, the CDR3 is TGTGCCAGTAGTATCATGGAGGGGAGCACGCAGTATTTT. This translates into CASSIMEGSTQYF.

The chain is built from TRBV29-1 and TRBJ1-1, with D maybe TRBD1 (6 bases). Trimming took 3 bases from V and 5 from J, leaving 13 bases between them. CDR1 and CDR2 from the germline V gene are SQVTM and ANQGSEA. CDR3 length: 13 residues. Here the CDR3 DNA reads TGCAGCGTTGATAACAGGGAACGGACTGAAGCTTTCTTT. Translation: CSVDNRERTEAFF.

The genes are TRBV5-1 and TRBJ1-2, with D possibly being TRBD1 (6 bases). This CDR3 has 14 amino acids. Trimming removed 3 bases from V and 2 bases from J, with 11 bases in between. In germline, CDR1 is SGHRS, CDR2 YFSETQ. The CDR3 DNA reads as TGCGCCAGCAGCTGGGGGGGCGAAAACTATGGCTACACCTTC. Translating it yields CASSWGGENYGYTF. The variable domain in full, with the rest retrieved from reference TRBV5-1 and TRBJ1-2, is KAGVTQTPRYLIKTRGQQVTLSCSPISGHRSVSWYQQTPGQGLQFLFEYFSETQRNKGNFPGRFSGRQFSNSRSEMNVSTLELGDSALYLCASSWGGENYGYTFGSGTRLTVV.

This sequence joins TRBV11-1 and TRBJ1-1; 7 bases agree with TRBD1. The trim removed 4 bases at V and 2 bases at J, leaving 7 bases unmatched. This CDR3 region has 15 residues. The germline V gene encodes CDR1 SGHAT and CDR2 FQDESV (reference sequence). CDR3 amino acids: CASSWEGQKNTEAFF. CDR3 nucleotides: TGTGCCAGCAGCTGGGAGGGACAGAAAAACACTGAAGCTTTCTTT.

This clone occurred once. The rearrangement uses TRBV6-5 and TRBJ1-2; D remains ambiguous. With 5 bases removed from V and 5 bases from J, the gap between germline ends came to 18 bases. The CDR3 spans 15 residues. Germline CDR1 reads MNHEY; CDR2 reads SVGAGI. The CDR3 nucleotides are TGTGCCAGCAGTACGACACCCCCTAACCGGTATGGCTACACCTTC. Protein product: CASSTTPPNRYGYTF.

The DNA of the CDR3 is TGTGCCATTAGACAGAGAGACTCTGGAAACACCATATATTTT. This translates into CAIRQRDSGNTIYF. The rearrangement joins TRBV2 to TRBJ1-3; TRBD1 might be the D (5 bases). The CDR3 loop spans 14 amino acids. Germline CDR1 reads SNHLY; CDR2 reads FYNNEI. The V end was cut by 10 bases, the J end by 0 bases, with 13 bases between.

The V and J genes are TRBV29-1 and TRBJ1-1, with TRBD1 as a possible D gene (6 bases). Trimming pared 4 bases from V and 1 base from J, leaving 10 bases between. Germline values: CDR1 SQVTM, CDR2 ANQGSEA. The CDR3 runs 13 residues. CDR3 DNA sequence: TGCAGCGTTGGGGGACACCCGAACACTGAAGCTTTCTTT. The encoded protein is CSVGGHPNTEAFF.

On this clone itself: This sample includes further DNA sequences coding for the same CDR3. The chain is built from TRBV7-3 and TRBJ2-5, with a tentative D call TRBD2 (6 bases). V was clipped by 5 bases and J by 1 base, with 14 bases between them. This CDR3 spans 15 amino acids. The germline V gene encodes CDR1 SGHTA and CDR2 FQGTGA. The CDR3 loop is CASSSTGTGQETQYF. The DNA of the CDR3 is TGTGCCAGCAGCAGTACCGGGACTGGCCAAGAGACCCAGTACTTC.

The rearrangement joins TRBV7-3 to TRBJ2-5; 8 bases agree with TRBD1. From germline, CDR1 is SGHTA and CDR2 FQGTGA. The CDR3 is made up of 15 amino acids. The junction had 9 bases not matched to a gene; V was cut back by 5 bases and J by 4 bases. The CDR3 sequence is CASSLTGVEVETQYF. The CDR3 nucleotides are TGTGCCAGCAGCCTGACAGGGGTTGAGGTAGAGACCCAGTACTTC.

The chain employs TRBV14 and TRBJ1-2, with a possible D match to TRBD1 (5 bases). V lost 0 bases, J lost 4 bases, and 15 bases lay in between. Germline values: CDR1 SGHDN, CDR2 FVKESK. The CDR3 runs to 16 residues. The CDR3 DNA reads as TGTGCCAGCAGCCAAGATAGGGGCGGACGGCTCTATGGCTACACCTTC. It encodes CASSQDRGGRLYGYTF. Together with reference TRBV14 and TRBJ1-2, the CDR3 gives the full variable domain: EAGVTQFPSHSVIEKGQTVTLRCDPISGHDNLYWYRRVMGKEIKFLLHFVKESKQDESGMPNNRFLAERTGGTYSTLKVQPAELEDSGVYFCASSQDRGGRLYGYTFGSGTRLTVV.

The chain carries TRBV25-1 and TRBJ2-1; 11 bases map to TRBD2. The CDR3 loop spans 17 amino acids. Germline loops: CDR1 MGHDK, CDR2 SYGVNS. Germline trimming cut 4 bases from V and 4 bases from J; bases unmatched to any gene: 9. Here the CDR3 reads CASSGPPSSGGYNEQFF. CDR3 coding DNA: TGTGCCAGCAGTGGACCCCCATCTAGCGGGGGGTACAATGAGCAGTTCTTC.

The chain employs TRBV11-2 and TRBJ2-2, with 12 bases aligning to TRBD2. V shed 6 bases and J 6 bases; nucleotides not matched to a gene: 8. Per the germline V gene, CDR1 is SGHAT and CDR2 is FQNNGV. The CDR3 has 16 amino acids. In nucleotides, the CDR3 is TGTGCCAGCAGGACTAGCGGGAGCGCCGGGGCCGGGGAGCTGTTTTTT. This translates into CASRTSGSAGAGELFF.

The chain has TRBV10-3 and TRBJ2-1; D unclear. With 0 bases removed from V and 5 bases from J, the gap between germline ends came to 2 bases. In germline, CDR1 is ENHRY, CDR2 SYGVKD. This CDR3 spans 12 amino acids. This CDR3 is CAISESNNEQFF. The CDR3 bases are TGTGCCATCAGTGAGTCGAACAATGAGCAGTTCTTC.

This rearrangement joins TRBV19 to TRBJ2-2, with D hard to call. V was shortened by 5 bases and J by 6 bases, with 7 bases between the two germline ends. Per the germline V gene, CDR1 is LNHDA and CDR2 is SQIVND (reference sequence). The CDR3 has 12 residues. The CDR3 is CASSPRAGELFF. The CDR3 coding sequence is TGTGCCAGTAGTCCCCGGGCCGGGGAGCTGTTTTTT.

V usage is TRBV15 and J usage is TRBJ2-1; TRBD1 matches 7 bases. The trim removed 1 base at V and 5 bases at J, leaving 8 bases unmatched. This CDR3 has 16 amino acids. The germline gives CDR1 LNHNV, CDR2 YYDKDF (reference sequence). Written as DNA, the CDR3 is TGTGCCACCAGCAGAGGTCGACAGGGACCCAACAATGAGCAGTTCTTC. Protein product: CATSRGRQGPNNEQFF.

The V call is TRBV6-6, the J call TRBJ1-2; D is unclear. Germline CDR1 and CDR2: MNHNY and SVGAGI (reference sequence). V shed 6 bases and J shed 4 bases, with 12 bases lying between them. The CDR3 runs to 13 residues. In DNA, the CDR3 is TGTGCCAGCAGAAGAATAGGCGGCTATGGCTACACCTTC. It specifies CASRRIGGYGYTF.

V usage is TRBV5-6 and J usage is TRBJ2-7; maybe TRBD2 (7 bases). V lost 5 bases, J lost 0 bases, and 15 bases lay in between. Germline V CDR1 and CDR2: SGHDT, YYEEEE. This CDR3 spans 15 amino acids. The CDR3 nucleotides are TGTGCCAGCAGGGGAGGGGGACCGTCCTCCTACGAGCAGTACTTC. Its protein is CASRGGGPSSYEQYF.